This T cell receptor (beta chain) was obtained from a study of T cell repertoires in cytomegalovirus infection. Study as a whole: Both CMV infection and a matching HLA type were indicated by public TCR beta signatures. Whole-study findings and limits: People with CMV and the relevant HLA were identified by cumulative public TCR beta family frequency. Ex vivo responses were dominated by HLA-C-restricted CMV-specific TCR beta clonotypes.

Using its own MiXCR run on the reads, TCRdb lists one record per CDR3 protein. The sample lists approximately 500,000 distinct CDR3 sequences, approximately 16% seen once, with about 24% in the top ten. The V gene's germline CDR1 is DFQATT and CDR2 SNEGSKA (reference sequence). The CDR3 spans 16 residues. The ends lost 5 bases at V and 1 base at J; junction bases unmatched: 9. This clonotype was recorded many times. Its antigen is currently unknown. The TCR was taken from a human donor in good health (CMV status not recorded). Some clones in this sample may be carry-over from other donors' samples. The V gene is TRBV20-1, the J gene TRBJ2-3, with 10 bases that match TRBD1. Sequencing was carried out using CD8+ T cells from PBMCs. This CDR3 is CSAPGQGGSRTDTQYF. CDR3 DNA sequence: TGCAGTGCTCCAGGACAGGGGGGTTCACGCACAGATACGCAGTATTTT.